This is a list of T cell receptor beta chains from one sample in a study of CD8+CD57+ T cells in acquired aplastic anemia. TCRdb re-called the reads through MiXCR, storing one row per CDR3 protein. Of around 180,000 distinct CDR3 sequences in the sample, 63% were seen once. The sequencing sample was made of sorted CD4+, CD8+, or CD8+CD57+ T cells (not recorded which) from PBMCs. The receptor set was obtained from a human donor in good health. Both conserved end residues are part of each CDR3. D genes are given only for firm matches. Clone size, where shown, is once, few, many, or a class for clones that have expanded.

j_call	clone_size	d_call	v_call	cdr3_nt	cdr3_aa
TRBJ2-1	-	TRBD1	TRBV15	TGTGCCACCAGCAGAGGGCGGACAGGACACGGCTCCTACAATGAGCAGTTCTTC	CATSRGRTGHGSYNEQFF
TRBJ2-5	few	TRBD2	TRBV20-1	TGCAGTGCTGGCGACGGGAGGGGGAAAGAGACCCAGTACTTC	CSAGDGRGKETQYF
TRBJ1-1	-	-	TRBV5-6	TGTGCCAGCAGCTTGGTCGGGGCCGCGAACACTGAAGCTTTCTTT	CASSLVGAANTEAFF
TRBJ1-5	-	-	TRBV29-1	TGCAGCGTTGATTGCTTGCCCGCTCAGCCCCAGCATTTT	CSVDCLPAQPQHF
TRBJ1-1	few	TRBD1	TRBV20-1	TGCAGTGCGAGGGGGACAGGGAGGACTGAAGCTTTCTTT	CSARGTGRTEAFF
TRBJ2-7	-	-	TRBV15	TGTGCCACCAGCAGAGTTTCAGACTACGAGCAGTACTTC	CATSRVSDYEQYF
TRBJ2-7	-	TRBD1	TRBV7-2	TGTGCCAGCAGCCCCCGGGACAGCGTCTACGAGCAGTACTTC	CASSPRDSVYEQYF
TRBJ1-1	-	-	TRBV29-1	TGCAGCGTTGGGAAGGCTTATGGGAAAGCTTTCTTT	CSVGKAYGKAFF
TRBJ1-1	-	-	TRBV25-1	TGTGCCAGCAGTGAATATGCAGAGAACACTGAAGCTTTCTTT	CASSEYAENTEAFF
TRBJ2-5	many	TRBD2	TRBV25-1	TGTGCCAGCAGCGAATGGACTAGGGCGTCGTGGGAGACCCAGTACTTC	CASSEWTRASWETQYF
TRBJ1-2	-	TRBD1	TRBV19	TGTGCCAGTAGTTCCCTGGACAGGGTTGGCTACACCTTC	CASSSLDRVGYTF
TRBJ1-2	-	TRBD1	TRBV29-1	TGCAGCGTGGCACCAGGGGGGGGGGGCTATGGCTACACCTTC	CSVAPGGGGYGYTF
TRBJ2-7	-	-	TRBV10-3	TGTGCCACCTCGGGCGGAGGACTCGGTGGCGAGCAGTACTTC	CATSGGGLGGEQYF
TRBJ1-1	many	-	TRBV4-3	TGCGCCAGCAGCCCCTTTTACGGGGGAAACTCGGAAGCTTTCTTT	CASSPFYGGNSEAFF
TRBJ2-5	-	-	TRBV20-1	TGCAGTGCTGGTAAACCGGGACTGGGACAAGAGACCCAGTACTTC	CSAGKPGLGQETQYF
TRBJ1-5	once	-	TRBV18	TGTGCCAGCTCACCAAGGAGGGTTCCTCAGCCCCAGCATTTT	CASSPRRVPQPQHF